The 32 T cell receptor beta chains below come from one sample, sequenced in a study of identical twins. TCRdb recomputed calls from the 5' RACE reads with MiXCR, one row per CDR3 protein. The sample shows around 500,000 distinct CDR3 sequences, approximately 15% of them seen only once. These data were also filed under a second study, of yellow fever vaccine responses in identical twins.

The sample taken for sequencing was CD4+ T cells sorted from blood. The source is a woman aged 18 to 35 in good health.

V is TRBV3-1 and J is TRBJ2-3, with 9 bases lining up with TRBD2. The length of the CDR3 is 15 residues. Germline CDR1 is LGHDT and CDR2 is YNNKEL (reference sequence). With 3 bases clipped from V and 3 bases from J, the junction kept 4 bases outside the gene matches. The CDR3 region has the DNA TGTGCCAGCAGCCAGAAGAGCGGGGGGACAGATACGCAGTATTTT. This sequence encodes CASSQKSGGTDTQYF.

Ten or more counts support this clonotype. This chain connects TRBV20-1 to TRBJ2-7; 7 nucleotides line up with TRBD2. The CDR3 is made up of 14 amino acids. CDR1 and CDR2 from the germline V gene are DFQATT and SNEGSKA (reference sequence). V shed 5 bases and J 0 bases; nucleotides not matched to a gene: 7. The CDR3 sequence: CSAQGGGSSYEQYF. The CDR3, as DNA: TGCAGTGCTCAAGGCGGCGGGAGCTCCTACGAGCAGTACTTC.

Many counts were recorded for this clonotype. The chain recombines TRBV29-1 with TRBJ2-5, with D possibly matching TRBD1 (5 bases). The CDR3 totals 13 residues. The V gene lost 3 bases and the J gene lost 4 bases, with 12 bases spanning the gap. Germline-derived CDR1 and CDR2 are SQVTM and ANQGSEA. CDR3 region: CSVDLGRGETQYF. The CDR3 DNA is TGCAGCGTTGACCTGGGTAGGGGAGAGACCCAGTACTTC. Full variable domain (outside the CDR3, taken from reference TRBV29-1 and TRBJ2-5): SAVISQKPSRDICQRGTSLTIQCQVDSQVTMMFWYRQQPGQSLTLIATANQGSEATYESGFVIDKFPISRPNLTFSTLTVSNMSPEDSSIYLCSVDLGRGETQYFGPGTRLLVL.

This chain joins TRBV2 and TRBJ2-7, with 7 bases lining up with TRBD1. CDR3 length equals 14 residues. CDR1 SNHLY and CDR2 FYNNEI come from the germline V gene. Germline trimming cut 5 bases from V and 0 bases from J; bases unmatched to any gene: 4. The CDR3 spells CASSTGVYSYEQYF. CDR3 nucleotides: TGTGCCAGCAGTACAGGGGTCTACTCCTACGAGCAGTACTTC.

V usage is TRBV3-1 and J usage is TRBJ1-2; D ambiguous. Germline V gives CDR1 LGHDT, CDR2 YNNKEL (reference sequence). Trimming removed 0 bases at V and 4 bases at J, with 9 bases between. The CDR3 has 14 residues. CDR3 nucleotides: TGTGCCAGCAGCCAAGATCAAGGGATCTATGGCTACACCTTC. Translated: CASSQDQGIYGYTF. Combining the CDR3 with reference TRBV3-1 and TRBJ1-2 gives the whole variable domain DTAVSQTPKYLVTQMGNDKSIKCEQNLGHDTMYWYKQDSKKFLKIMFSYNNKELIINETVPNRFSPKSPDKAHLNLHINSLELGDSAVYFCASSQDQGIYGYTFGSGTRLTVV.

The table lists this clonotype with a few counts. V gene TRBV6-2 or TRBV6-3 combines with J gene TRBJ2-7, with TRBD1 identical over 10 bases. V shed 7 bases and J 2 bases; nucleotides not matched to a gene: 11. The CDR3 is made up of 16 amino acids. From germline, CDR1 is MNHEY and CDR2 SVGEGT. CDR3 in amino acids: CASTIGGQGPAYEQYF. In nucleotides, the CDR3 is TGTGCCAGCACCATAGGGGGACAGGGGCCGGCCTACGAGCAGTACTTC.

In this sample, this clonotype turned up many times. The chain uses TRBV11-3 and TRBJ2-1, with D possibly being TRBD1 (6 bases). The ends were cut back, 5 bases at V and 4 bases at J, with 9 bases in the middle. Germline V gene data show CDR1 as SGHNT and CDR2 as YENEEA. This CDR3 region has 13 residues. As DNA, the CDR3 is TGTGCCAGCAGCCACGGACAGTACAATGAGCAGTTCTTC. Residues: CASSHGQYNEQFF.

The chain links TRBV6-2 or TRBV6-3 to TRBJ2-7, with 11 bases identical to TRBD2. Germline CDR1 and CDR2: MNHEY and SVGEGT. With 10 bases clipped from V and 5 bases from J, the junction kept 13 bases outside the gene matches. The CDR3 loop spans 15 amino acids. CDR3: CATRPTGTSGHEQYF. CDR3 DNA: TGTGCCACCAGGCCCACCGGGACTAGCGGCCACGAGCAGTACTTC.

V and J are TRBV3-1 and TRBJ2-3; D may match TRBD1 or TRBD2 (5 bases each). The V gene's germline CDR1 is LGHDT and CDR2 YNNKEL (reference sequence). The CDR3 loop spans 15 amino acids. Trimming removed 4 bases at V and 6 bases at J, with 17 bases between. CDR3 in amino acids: CASSLSWDRTDTQYF. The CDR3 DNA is TGTGCCAGCAGCCTCTCTTGGGACCGAACCGATACGCAGTATTTT.

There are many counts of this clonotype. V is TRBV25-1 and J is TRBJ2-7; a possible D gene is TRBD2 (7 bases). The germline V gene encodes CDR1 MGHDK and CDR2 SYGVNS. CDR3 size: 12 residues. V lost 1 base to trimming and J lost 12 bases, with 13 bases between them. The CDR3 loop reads CASSESRGGPYF. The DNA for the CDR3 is TGTGCCAGCAGTGAATCGAGGGGGGGTCCGTACTTC.

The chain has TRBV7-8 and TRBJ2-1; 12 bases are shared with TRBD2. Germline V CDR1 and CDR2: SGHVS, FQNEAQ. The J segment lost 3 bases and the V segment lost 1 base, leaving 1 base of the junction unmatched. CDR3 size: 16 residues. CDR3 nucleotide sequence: TGTGCCAGCAGCTTAGGGACTAGCGGGATCTACAATGAGCAGTTCTTC. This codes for CASSLGTSGIYNEQFF.

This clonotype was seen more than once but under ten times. The CDR3 reads CATSDSTGAFKGSYEQYF. DNA of the CDR3: TGTGCCACCAGTGATTCAACCGGGGCCTTTAAAGGGTCCTACGAGCAGTACTTC. The V gene is TRBV24-1, the J gene TRBJ2-7; D is perhaps TRBD1 or TRBD2 (5 bases each). Germline assignment: CDR1 KGHDR and CDR2 SFDVKD. Trimming stripped 2 bases from V and 1 base from J, with 20 bases between. The CDR3 covers 18 residues.

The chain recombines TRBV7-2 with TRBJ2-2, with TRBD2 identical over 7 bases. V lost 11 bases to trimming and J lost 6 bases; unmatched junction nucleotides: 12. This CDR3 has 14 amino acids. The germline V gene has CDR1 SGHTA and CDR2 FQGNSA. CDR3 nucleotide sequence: TGTGCCTGGGGGGGAGGGCCAGTCCCCGGGGAGCTGTTTTTT. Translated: CAWGGGPVPGELFF.

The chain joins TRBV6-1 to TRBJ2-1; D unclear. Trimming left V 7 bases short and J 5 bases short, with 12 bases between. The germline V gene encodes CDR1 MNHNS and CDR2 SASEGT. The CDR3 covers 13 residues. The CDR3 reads CASTGLGNNEQFF. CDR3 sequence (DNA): TGTGCCAGCACCGGCCTGGGGAACAATGAGCAGTTCTTC.

In DNA, the CDR3 is TGTGCCAGCAGTTACTCGCGGGCTAGCGGGATTCTCGAACGCACCGGGGAGCTGTTTTTT. Protein: CASSYSRASGILERTGELFF. The chain has TRBV6-2 or TRBV6-3 and TRBJ2-2; TRBD2 matches 9 bases. The CDR3 is 20 amino acids. The germline gives CDR1 MNHEY, CDR2 SVGEGT. V lost 0 bases and J lost 4; bases outside the gene matches: 15.

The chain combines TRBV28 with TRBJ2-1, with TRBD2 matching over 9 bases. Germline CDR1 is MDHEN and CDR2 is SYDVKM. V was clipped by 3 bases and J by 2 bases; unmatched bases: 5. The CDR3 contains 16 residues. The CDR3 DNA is TGTGCCAGCAGTTTCTCAACTAGCGGGCCCTACAATGAGCAGTTCTTC. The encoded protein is CASSFSTSGPYNEQFF.

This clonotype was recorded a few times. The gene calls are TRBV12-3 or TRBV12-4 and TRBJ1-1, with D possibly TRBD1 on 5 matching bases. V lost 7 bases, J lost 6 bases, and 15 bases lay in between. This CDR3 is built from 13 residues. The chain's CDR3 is CASTVWGLAEAFF. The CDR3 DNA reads TGTGCCAGCACCGTTTGGGGGTTGGCTGAAGCTTTCTTT.

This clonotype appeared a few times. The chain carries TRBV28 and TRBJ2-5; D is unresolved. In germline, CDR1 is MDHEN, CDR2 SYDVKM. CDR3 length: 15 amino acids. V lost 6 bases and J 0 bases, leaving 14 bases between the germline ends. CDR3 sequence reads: CASSPVVGYQETQYF. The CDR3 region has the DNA TGTGCCAGCAGCCCCGTGGTGGGGTACCAAGAGACCCAGTACTTC.

CDR3 residues: CASRDRNTDTQYF. The CDR3 coding sequence is TGCGCCAGCCGGGACAGGAACACAGATACGCAGTATTTT. This sequence joins TRBV5-1 and TRBJ2-3, with 8 bases aligning to TRBD1. Trimming cost V 7 bases and J 2 bases; bases outside gene matches: 3. Germline CDR1 and CDR2: SGHRS and YFSETQ. The length of the CDR3 is 13 residues.

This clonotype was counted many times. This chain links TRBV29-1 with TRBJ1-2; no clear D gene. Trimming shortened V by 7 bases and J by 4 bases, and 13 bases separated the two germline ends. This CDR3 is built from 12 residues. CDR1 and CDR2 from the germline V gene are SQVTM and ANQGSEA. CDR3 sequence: CSAVSVIYGYTF. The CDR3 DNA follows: TGCAGCGCTGTCTCGGTGATCTATGGCTACACCTTC. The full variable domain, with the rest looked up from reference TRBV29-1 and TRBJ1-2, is SAVISQKPSRDICQRGTSLTIQCQVDSQVTMMFWYRQQPGQSLTLIATANQGSEATYESGFVIDKFPISRPNLTFSTLTVSNMSPEDSSIYLCSAVSVIYGYTFGSGTRLTVV.

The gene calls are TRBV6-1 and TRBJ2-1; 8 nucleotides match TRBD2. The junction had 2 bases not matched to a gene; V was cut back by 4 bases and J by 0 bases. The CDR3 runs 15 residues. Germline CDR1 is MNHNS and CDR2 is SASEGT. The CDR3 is CASSAAGGSYNEQFF. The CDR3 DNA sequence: TGTGCCAGCAGTGCGGCGGGGGGCTCCTACAATGAGCAGTTCTTC.

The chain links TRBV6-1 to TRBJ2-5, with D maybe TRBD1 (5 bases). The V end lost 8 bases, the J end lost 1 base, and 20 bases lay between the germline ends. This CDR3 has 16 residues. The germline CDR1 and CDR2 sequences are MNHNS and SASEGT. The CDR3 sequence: CASSGALGVTQETQYF. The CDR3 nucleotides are TGTGCCAGCTCTGGGGCCTTAGGGGTCACCCAAGAGACCCAGTACTTC.

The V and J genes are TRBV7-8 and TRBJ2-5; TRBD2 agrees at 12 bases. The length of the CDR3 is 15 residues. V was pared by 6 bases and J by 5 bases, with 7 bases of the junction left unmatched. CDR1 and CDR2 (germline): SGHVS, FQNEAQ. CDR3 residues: CASSPLAGGVETQYF. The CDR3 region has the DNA TGTGCCAGCAGTCCACTAGCGGGAGGTGTGGAGACCCAGTACTTC.

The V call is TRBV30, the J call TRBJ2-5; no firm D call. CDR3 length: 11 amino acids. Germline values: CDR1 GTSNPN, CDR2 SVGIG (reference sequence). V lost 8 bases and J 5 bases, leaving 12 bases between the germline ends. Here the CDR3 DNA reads TGTGCCGGATCTAGTTTGGAGACCCAGTACTTC. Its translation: CAGSSLETQYF.

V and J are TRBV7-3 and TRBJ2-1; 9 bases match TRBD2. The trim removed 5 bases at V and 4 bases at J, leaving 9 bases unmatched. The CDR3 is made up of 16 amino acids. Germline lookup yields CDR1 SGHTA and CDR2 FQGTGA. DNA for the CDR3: TGTGCCAGCAGCCCAAATAGCGGGGGACGATACAATGAGCAGTTCTTC. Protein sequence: CASSPNSGGRYNEQFF.

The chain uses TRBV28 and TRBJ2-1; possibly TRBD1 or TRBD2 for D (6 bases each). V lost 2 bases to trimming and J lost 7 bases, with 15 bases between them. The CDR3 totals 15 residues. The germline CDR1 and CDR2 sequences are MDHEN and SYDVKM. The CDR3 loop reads CASSLIARGGNEQFF. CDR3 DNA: TGTGCCAGCAGTTTAATAGCCAGGGGAGGTAATGAGCAGTTCTTC.

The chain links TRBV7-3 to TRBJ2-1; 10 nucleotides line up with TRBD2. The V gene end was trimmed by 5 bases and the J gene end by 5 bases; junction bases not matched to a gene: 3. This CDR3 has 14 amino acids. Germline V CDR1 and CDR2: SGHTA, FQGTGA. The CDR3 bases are TGTGCCAGCAGCCAAAGCGGGGGGGACAATGAGCAGTTCTTC. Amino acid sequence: CASSQSGGDNEQFF.

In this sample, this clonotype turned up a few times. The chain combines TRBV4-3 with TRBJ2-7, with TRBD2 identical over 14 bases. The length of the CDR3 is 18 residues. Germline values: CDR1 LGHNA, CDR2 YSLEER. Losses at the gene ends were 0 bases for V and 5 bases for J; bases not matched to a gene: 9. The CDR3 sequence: CASSQDIGTSGRLNEQYF. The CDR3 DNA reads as TGCGCCAGCAGCCAAGATATTGGGACTAGCGGGAGATTGAACGAGCAGTACTTC.

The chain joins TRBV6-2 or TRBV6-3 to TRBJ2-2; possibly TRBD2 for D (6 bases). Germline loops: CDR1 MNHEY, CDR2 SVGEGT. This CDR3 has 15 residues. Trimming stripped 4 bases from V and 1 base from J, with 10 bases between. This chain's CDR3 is CASSLAARNTGELFF. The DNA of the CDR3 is TGTGCCAGCAGTTTAGCGGCTAGGAACACCGGGGAGCTGTTTTTT.

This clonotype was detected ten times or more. CDR3 sequence: CASRPKWTDLNTEAFF. In DNA form, the CDR3 reads TGTGCCAGCAGACCAAAATGGACAGACTTGAACACTGAAGCTTTCTTT. This rearrangement joins TRBV6-1 to TRBJ1-1; TRBD1 is a possible D gene (6 bases). CDR3 length equals 16 residues. Germline loops: CDR1 MNHNS, CDR2 SASEGT. The V end was cut by 6 bases, the J end by 0 bases, with 17 bases between.

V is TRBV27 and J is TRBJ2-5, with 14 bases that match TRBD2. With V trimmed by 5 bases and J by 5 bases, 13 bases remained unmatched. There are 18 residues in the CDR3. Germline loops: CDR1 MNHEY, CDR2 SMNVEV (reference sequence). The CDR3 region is CASSPGLAGGRAAETQYF. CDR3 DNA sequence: TGTGCCAGCAGTCCTGGACTAGCGGGGGGCCGAGCCGCGGAGACCCAGTACTTC.

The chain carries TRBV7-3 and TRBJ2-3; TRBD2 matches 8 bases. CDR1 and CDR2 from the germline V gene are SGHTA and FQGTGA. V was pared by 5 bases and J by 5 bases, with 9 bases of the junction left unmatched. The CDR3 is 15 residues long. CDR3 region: CASSRAGLGGDTQYF. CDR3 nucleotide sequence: TGTGCCAGCAGCCGAGCGGGACTAGGTGGAGATACGCAGTATTTT. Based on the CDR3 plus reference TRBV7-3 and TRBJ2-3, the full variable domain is GAGVSQTPSNKVTEKGKYVELRCDPISGHTALYWYRQSLGQGPEFLIYFQGTGAADDSGLPNDRFFAVRPEGSVSTLKIQRTERGDSAVYLCASSRAGLGGDTQYFGPGTRLTVL.